This T cell receptor (beta chain) is drawn from a study of glioma-infiltrating T cells. Using RNA template, CDR3s of TCR alpha and beta were amplified with iRepertoire arm-PCR. MiXCR, run by TCRdb on the multiplex PCR reads, gives a single entry per CDR3 protein. The sample records approximately 88,000 distinct CDR3 sequences, 23% being singletons. This clonotype was seen many times. This receptor was obtained from a human donor with low-grade glioma or glioblastoma, undergoing nonglioma brain surgery, or in good health (not recorded which). The sequencing sample was made of glioma tissue, nonneoplastic brain tissue, or PBMCs (not recorded which).

Here the CDR3 DNA reads TGCAGTGCTAGAGAAGGGCACTATGGCTACACCTTC. This codes for CSAREGHYGYTF. The chain has TRBV20-1 and TRBJ1-2, with unresolved D. The CDR3 has 12 amino acids. Per germline, CDR1 DFQATT and CDR2 SNEGSKA (reference sequence). The V end lost 0 bases, the J end lost 3 bases, and 5 bases lay between the germline ends.